Included here is one T cell receptor beta chain sequence, with context. This sample is part of a study of blood T cell repertoires in COVID-19. Assay used: immunoSEQ multiplex PCR; TCRdb lists only in-frame clones, some missing. The data show some 260,000 clones, about 90% seen once. Germline V gene lookup returns CDR1 MNHEY and CDR2 SMNVEV (reference sequence). The CDR3 covers 13 residues. V shed 6 bases, J shed 8 bases, and the junction held 6 bases outside the gene matches. Material for sequencing was peripheral blood. This chain links TRBV27 with TRBJ1-2; 10 positions match TRBD1. This TCR was recovered from a woman in her 70s with COVID-19, enrolled during active disease. The CDR3 nucleotides are TGTGCCAGCAGGCCAGGGACAGGGGAAGGCTACACCTTC. Protein product: CASRPGTGEGYTF.